This T cell receptor (beta chain) was documented in a study of T and B cells in COVID-19 patients. Study-wide findings and caveats: The recovered cohort had roughly 2,400 exclusive TCR clusters, including 30 to 40 low generation probability clusters. CD4+, regulatory T cell, CD8+ and sorted SARS-CoV-2-responsive or tetramer+ T cells were not yet sequenced.

From blood, roughly 250-500 ng of genomic DNA served as TRB template. BIOMED2 TRB-A/B primer pools were used in multiplex TRB PCR. TCRdb reprocessed the multiplex PCR reads via MiXCR and lists one record per CDR3 protein. The sample holds about 8,900 distinct CDR3 sequences, 30% to 45% seen once. In its sample, this clonotype ranks as medium-sized (0.01 to 0.1%). Its antigen is currently unknown. The receptor's source is a human donor with active COVID-19. The sample taken for sequencing was blood.

CDR3 nucleotides: TGTGCCAGTAGTTACAGTGCAACTAATGAAAAACTGTTTTTT. It encodes CASSYSATNEKLFF. The chain has TRBV19 and TRBJ1-4; D gene unclear. The germline V and J ends were trimmed by 5 bases and 0 bases, with 7 bases remaining between them. Germline CDR1 reads LNHDA; CDR2 reads SQIVND (reference sequence). The CDR3 spans 14 residues. Based on the CDR3 plus reference TRBV19 and TRBJ1-4, the full variable domain is DGGITQSPKYLFRKEGQNVTLSCEQNLNHDAMYWYRQDPGQGLRLIYYSQIVNDFQKGDIAEGYSVSREKKESFPLTVTSAQKNPTAFYLCASSYSATNEKLFFGSGTQLSVL.